This entry concerns a single TCR beta chain. The sample is drawn from a study of shared T cell receptors in the human thymus. Sequencing used immunoSEQ multiplex PCR; TCRdb keeps in-frame clones, though not all of them. The table lists some 400,000 clones, approximately 95% of them singletons. Germline V lookup: CDR1 SGHDT, CDR2 YYEEEE. Deletions cut 4 bases from V and 7 bases from J, with 11 bases between. This CDR3 is built from 12 residues. The rearrangement uses TRBV5-6 and TRBJ1-1; D gene unclear. This clonotype was obtained from a human donor. The material sequenced was thymocytes. Here the CDR3 DNA reads TGTGCCAGCAGCCGCCCCTTACGTGAAGCTTTCTTT. It yields the protein CASSRPLREAFF.